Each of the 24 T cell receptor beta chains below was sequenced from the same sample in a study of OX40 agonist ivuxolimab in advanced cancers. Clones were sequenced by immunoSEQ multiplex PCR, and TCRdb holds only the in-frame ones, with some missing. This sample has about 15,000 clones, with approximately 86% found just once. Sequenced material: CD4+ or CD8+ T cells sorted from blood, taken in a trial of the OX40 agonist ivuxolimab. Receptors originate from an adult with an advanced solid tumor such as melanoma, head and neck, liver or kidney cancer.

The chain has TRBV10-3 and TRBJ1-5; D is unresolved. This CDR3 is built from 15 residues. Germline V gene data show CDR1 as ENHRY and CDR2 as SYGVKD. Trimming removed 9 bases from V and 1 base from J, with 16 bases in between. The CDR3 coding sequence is TGTGCCATACGATCAGGTGATGGGAGCAATCAGCCCCAGCATTTT. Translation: CAIRSGDGSNQPQHF.

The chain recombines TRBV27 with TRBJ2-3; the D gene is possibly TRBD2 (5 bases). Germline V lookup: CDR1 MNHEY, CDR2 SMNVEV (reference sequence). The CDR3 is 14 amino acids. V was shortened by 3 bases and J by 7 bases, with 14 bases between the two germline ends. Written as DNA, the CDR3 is TGTGCCAGCAGTTTCGGGCAGCGCGGGTATACGCAGTATTTT. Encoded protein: CASSFGQRGYTQYF.

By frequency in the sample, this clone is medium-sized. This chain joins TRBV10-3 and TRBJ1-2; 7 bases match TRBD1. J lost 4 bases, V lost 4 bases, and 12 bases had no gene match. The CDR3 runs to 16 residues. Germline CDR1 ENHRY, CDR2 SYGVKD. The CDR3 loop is CAISGPPTGVGYGYTF. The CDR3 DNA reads TGTGCCATCAGTGGCCCTCCTACAGGGGTGGGCTATGGCTACACCTTC.

CDR3 in DNA: TGTGCCAGTAGTTCCCAGGGGAGTGGGGACACTGAAGCTTTCTTT. Its protein product is CASSSQGSGDTEAFF. The J gene is TRBJ1-1, the V gene TRBV19; a weak D match, TRBD1 (6 bases). V lost 5 bases and J lost 3, with 16 bases in between. This CDR3 contains 15 residues. CDR1 is LNHDA, CDR2 SQIVND, per germline (reference sequence).

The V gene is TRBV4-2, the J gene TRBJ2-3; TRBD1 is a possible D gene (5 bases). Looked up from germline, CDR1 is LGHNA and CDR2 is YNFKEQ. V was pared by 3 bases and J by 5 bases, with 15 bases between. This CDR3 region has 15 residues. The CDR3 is CASSHGQGTIDTQYF. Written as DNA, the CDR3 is TGTGCCAGCAGCCACGGTCAGGGAACTATAGATACGCAGTATTTT.

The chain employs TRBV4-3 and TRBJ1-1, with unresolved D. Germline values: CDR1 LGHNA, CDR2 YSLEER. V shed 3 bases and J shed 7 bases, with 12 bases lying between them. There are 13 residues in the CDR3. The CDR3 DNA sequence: TGCGCCAGCAGCCACTTGTCAACGGATGAAGCTTTCTTT. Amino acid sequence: CASSHLSTDEAFF.

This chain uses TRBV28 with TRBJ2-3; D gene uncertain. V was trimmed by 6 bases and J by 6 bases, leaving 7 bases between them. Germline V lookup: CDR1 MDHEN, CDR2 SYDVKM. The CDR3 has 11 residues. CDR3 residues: CASRARDTQYF. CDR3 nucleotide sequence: TGTGCCAGCAGGGCCCGGGATACGCAGTATTTT.

Here the CDR3 reads CASSPSGTANEQFF. The CDR3 DNA sequence: TGTGCCAGCTCACCATCCGGGACAGCTAATGAGCAGTTCTTC. The V gene is TRBV18, the J gene TRBJ2-1, with 7 bases fitting TRBD1. After removal of 2 bases from V and 7 bases from J, the junction contained 5 bases not matched to a gene. The length of the CDR3 is 14 residues. Germline V gene lookup returns CDR1 KGHSH and CDR2 LQKENI.

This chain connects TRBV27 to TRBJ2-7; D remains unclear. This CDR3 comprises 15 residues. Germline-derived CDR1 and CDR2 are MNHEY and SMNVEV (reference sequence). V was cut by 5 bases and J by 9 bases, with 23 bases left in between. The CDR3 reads CASSPTPGSSTMQYF. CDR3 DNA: TGTGCCAGCAGTCCTACCCCTGGATCTTCGACAATGCAGTACTTC.

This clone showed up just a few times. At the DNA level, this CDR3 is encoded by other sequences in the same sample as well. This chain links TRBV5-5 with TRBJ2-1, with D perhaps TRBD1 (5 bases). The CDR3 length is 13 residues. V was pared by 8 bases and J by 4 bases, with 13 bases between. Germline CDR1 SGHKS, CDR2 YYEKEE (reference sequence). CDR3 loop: CASSLDSYNEQFF. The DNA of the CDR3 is TGTGCCAGTTCGCTCGACAGTTACAATGAGCAGTTCTTC. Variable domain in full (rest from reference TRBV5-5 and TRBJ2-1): DAGVTQSPTHLIKTRGQQVTLRCSPISGHKSVSWYQQVLGQGPQFIFQYYEKEERGRGNFPDRFSARQFPNYSSELNVNALLLGDSALYLCASSLDSYNEQFFGPGTRLTVL.

The CDR3 protein is CASSLLLPTSGRLTGELFF. The CDR3 DNA follows: TGTGCCAGCAGCCTCCTCCTACCTACTAGCGGGAGATTAACCGGGGAGCTGTTTTTT. The rearrangement uses TRBV7-3 and TRBJ2-2; 11 nucleotides agree with TRBD2. The CDR3 covers 19 residues. Per the germline V gene, CDR1 is SGHTA and CDR2 is FQGTGA. The V segment lost 5 bases and the J segment 5 bases; nucleotides outside the gene matches: 16. The full variable domain, in which reference TRBV7-3 and TRBJ2-2 provide the parts outside the CDR3, is GAGVSQTPSNKVTEKGKYVELRCDPISGHTALYWYRQSLGQGPEFLIYFQGTGAADDSGLPNDRFFAVRPEGSVSTLKIQRTERGDSAVYLCASSLLLPTSGRLTGELFFGEGSRLTVL.

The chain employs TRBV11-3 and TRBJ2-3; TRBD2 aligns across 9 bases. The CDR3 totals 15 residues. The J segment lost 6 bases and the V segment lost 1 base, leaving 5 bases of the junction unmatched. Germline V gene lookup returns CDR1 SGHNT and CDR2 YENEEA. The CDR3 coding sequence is TGTGCCAGCAGCTTAGGCAGCGGGAGGTTTGATACGCAGTATTTT. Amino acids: CASSLGSGRFDTQYF.

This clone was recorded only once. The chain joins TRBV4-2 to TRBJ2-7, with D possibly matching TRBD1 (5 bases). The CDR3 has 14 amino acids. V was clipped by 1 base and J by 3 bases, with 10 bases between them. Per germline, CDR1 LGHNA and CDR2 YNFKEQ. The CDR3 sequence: CASSQVGADYEQYF. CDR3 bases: TGTGCCAGCAGCCAAGTAGGGGCAGACTACGAGCAGTACTTC.

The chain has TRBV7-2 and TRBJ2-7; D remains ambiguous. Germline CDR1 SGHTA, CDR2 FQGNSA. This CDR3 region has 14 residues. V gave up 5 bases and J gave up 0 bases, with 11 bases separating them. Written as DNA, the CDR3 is TGTGCCAGCAGCACCCGACTGGACTCCTACGAGCAGTACTTC. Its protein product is CASSTRLDSYEQYF.

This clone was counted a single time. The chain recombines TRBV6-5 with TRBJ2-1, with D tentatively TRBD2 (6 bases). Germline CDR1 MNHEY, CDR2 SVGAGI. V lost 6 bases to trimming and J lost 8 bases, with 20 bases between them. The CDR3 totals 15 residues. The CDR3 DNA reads TGTGCCAGCAGCTTCGGCGGGACGTCGGGCTATGAGCAGTTCTTC. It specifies CASSFGGTSGYEQFF.

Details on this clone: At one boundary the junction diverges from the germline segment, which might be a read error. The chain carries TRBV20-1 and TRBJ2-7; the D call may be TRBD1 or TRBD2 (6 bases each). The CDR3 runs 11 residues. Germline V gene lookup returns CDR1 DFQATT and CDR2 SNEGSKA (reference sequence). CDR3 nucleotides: TGCAGTGCCAGAGGGGGGACCGAGCAGTACTTC. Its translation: CSARGGTEQYF.

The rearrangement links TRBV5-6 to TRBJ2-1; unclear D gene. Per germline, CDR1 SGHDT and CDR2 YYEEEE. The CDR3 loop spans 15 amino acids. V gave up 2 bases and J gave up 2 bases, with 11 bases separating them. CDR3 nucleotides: TGTGCCAGCAGCTTTGCAACGAACACCTACAATGAGCAGTTCTTC. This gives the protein CASSFATNTYNEQFF.

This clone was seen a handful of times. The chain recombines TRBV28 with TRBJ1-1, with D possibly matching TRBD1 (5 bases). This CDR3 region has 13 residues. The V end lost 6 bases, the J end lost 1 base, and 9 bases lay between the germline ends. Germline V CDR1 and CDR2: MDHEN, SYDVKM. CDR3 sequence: CASSAGGNTEAFF. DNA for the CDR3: TGTGCCAGCAGCGCGGGGGGGAACACTGAAGCTTTCTTT.

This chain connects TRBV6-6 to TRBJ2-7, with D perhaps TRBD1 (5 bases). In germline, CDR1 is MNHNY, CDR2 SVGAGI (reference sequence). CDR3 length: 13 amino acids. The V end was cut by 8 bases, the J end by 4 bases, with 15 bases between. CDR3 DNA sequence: TGTGCCAGCGGGGATCAGGGCCGGTACGAGCAGTACTTC. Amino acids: CASGDQGRYEQYF.

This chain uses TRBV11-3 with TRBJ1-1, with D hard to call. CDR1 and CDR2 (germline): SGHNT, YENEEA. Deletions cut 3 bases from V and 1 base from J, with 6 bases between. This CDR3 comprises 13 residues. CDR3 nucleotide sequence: TGTGCCAGCAGCTTGGAGCCGAACACTGAAGCTTTCTTT. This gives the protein CASSLEPNTEAFF. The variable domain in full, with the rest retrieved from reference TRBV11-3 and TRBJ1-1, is EAGVVQSPRYKIIEKKQPVAFWCNPISGHNTLYWYLQNLGQGPELLIRYENEEAVDDSQLPKDRFSAERLKGVDSTLKIQPAELGDSAVYLCASSLEPNTEAFFGQGTRLTVV.

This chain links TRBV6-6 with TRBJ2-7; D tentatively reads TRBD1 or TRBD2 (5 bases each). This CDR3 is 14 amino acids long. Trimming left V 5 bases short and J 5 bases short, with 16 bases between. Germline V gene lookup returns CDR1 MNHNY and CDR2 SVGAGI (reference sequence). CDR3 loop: CASSAGTGMNEQYF. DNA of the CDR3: TGTGCCAGCAGTGCCGGGACGGGGATGAACGAGCAGTACTTC.

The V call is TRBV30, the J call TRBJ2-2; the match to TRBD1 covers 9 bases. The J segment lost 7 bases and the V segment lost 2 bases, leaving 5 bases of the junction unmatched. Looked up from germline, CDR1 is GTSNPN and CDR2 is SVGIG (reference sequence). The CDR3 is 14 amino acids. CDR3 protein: CAWSQQGANGELFF. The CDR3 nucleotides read TGTGCCTGGAGTCAACAGGGGGCGAACGGGGAGCTGTTTTTT.

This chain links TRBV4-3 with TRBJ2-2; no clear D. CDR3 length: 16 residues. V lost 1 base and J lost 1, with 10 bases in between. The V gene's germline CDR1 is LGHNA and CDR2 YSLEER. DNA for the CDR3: TGCGCCAGCAGCCAAGTAGGTCGAAGGAACACCGGGGAGCTGTTTTTT. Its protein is CASSQVGRRNTGELFF.

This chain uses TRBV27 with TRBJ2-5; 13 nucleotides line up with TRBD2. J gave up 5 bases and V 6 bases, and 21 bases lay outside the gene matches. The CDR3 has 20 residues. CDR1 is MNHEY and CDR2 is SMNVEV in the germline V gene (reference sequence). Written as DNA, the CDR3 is TGTGCCAGCAGCCTCAACCGTCCACTAGCGGGAGGGACCACCGGTGAGACCCAGTACTTC. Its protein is CASSLNRPLAGGTTGETQYF.